Sequencing of this T cell receptor (beta chain) was carried out in a study of shared clonotypes between healthy human individuals. For this clone: What it binds is unknown.

Using immunoSEQ multiplex PCR, the repertoire was profiled, and TCRdb retains in-frame clones only, with some absent. The profile covers about 600,000 clones, with 97% appearing a single time and approximately 0.057% taken by the ten largest. The study, taken as a whole, reports: The small donor group covered limited genetic and exposure diversity.

The V end was cut by 2 bases, the J end by 5 bases, with 12 bases between. Germline V gene lookup returns CDR1 KGHSH and CDR2 LQKENI. This CDR3 has 15 amino acids. Sample: naive CD4+ T cells sorted from blood. As for subset: CD45RA+ positively selected. This TCR came from a woman aged 25-40 years in good health. The chain uses TRBV18 and TRBJ1-4; D gene unclear. In DNA form, the CDR3 reads TGTGCCAGCTCACCAGGAAGGACGGTCAATGAAAAACTGTTTTTT. It yields the protein CASSPGRTVNEKLFF.